Listed below are T cell receptor beta chains from one sample, sequenced in a study of T cell responses to AZD1222 COVID-19 vaccine. Profiled with immunoSEQ multiplex PCR; TCRdb holds only in-frame clones, not every one. The table includes some 170,000 clones, about 92% detected once. The sample in question was peripheral blood, obtained on day 0 of MenACWY control vaccination. The receptor set was obtained from an adult in good health. CDR3s include the opening cysteine and the closing phenylalanine or tryptophan. Each record gives: V gene, clone size, D gene, J gene, CDR3 DNA, CDR3 protein. The D gene is left open where the match is weak. Expanded clones get a size class; other rows say once, few or many, or leave the size out.

TRBV29-1	-	TRBD2	TRBJ2-6	TGCAGCGTCGGGGGGGCGGGAGACGTGTTTAAGATTGGGGCCAACGTCCTGACTTTC	CSVGGAGDVFKIGANVLTF
TRBV5-6	-	-	TRBJ1-1	TGTGCCAGCAGCTTGGATGAGGAAGCTTTCTTT	CASSLDEEAFF
TRBV6-2/TRBV6-3	-	TRBD2	TRBJ2-1	TGTGCCAGCAGTTACGGGACTAGCGGGAGTGTCAATGAGCAGTTCTTC	CASSYGTSGSVNEQFF
TRBV7-2	-	TRBD2	TRBJ2-5	TGTGCCAGCAGCTTGGGACTAGCGAGGAAACAAGAGACCCAGTACTTC	CASSLGLARKQETQYF
TRBV19	-	-	TRBJ2-1	TGTGCCAGTAGTGGCGGACAAGAGCAGTTCTTC	CASSGGQEQFF
TRBV27	-	-	TRBJ2-1	TGTGCCAGCAGTTTAGGGAGGTACTGGGAGCAGTTCTTC	CASSLGRYWEQFF
TRBV21-1	once	-	TRBJ1-5	TGTGCCAGCCAGGCCCCAGAGGGGCCCCAGCATTTT	CASQAPEGPQHF
TRBV5-1	-	TRBD1	TRBJ2-7	TGCGCCAGCAGCCCGGACAGGGGGCTAACCTACGAGCAGTACTTC	CASSPDRGLTYEQYF
TRBV24-1	few	-	TRBJ2-2	TGTGCCACCAGTGACGGCCTGAACACCGGGGAGCTGTTTTTT	CATSDGLNTGELFF
TRBV19	-	TRBD1	TRBJ1-5	TGTGCCAGTAGTATGAATCCGGGACAGGGATACGGACAGCCCCAGCATTTT	CASSMNPGQGYGQPQHF
TRBV28	-	-	TRBJ2-7	TGTGCCAGCAGTCCGATCGGACTAACCTACGAGCAGTACTTC	CASSPIGLTYEQYF
TRBV6-5	-	TRBD1	TRBJ2-6	TGTGCCACCAGTTACAGGGGAGCTGGGGCCAACGTCCTGACTTTC	CATSYRGAGANVLTF
TRBV4-2	few	TRBD1	TRBJ1-2	TGTGCCAGCAGCCAAGATAGACAGGGGGCTGTGGATGGCTACACCTTC	CASSQDRQGAVDGYTF
TRBV2	-	-	TRBJ1-2	TGTGCCATCCAAGGCAGGGCGGGCTACACCTTC	CAIQGRAGYTF
TRBV12-3/TRBV12-4	-	-	TRBJ1-1	TGTGCCAGCACCAGGGACCGGAACACTGAAGCTTTCTTT	CASTRDRNTEAFF
TRBV24-1	-	-	TRBJ2-2	TGTGCCACCTTAGAGGGTGACACCGGGGAGCTGTTTTTT	CATLEGDTGELFF
TRBV6-2/TRBV6-3	-	-	TRBJ2-2	TGTGCCAGCAGTTATCGCCTGGCGGGCACCGGGGAGCTGTTTTTT	CASSYRLAGTGELFF
TRBV24-1	-	TRBD2	TRBJ2-5	TGTGCCACCAGTGTAGCGGGAGGGGAGACCCAGTACTTC	CATSVAGGETQYF
TRBV30	-	-	TRBJ1-2	TGTGCCTGGAGTGTAGGGGGTCAGGGAAGGAATGGCTACACCTTC	CAWSVGGQGRNGYTF
TRBV9	-	-	TRBJ1-6	TGTGCCAGCAGCGTAGGTCCGGGAAATTCACCCCTCCACTTT	CASSVGPGNSPLHF
TRBV19	-	TRBD1	TRBJ1-6	TGTGCCAGTAGCAAGACAGGGGTTCTAAACTCCTATAATTCACCCCTCCACTTT	CASSKTGVLNSYNSPLHF
TRBV3-1/TRBV3-2	-	-	TRBJ2-3	TGTGCCAGCAGCCATATGCGGGGGCTGGGGGCGGATACGCAGTATTTT	CASSHMRGLGADTQYF
TRBV28	few	-	TRBJ2-1	TGTGCCAGCAGCTCGGGGGCGAATAATGAGCAGTTCTTC	CASSSGANNEQFF
TRBV6-2/TRBV6-3	-	-	TRBJ1-1	TGTGCCAGCAGTTACTCGAGTCCGCGGGGGACTGAAGCTTTCTTT	CASSYSSPRGTEAFF
TRBV6-5	-	TRBD1	TRBJ1-1	TGTGCCAGCAGTTACCGGGGGACAGGGGGGACTGAAGCTTTCTTT	CASSYRGTGGTEAFF
TRBV10-3	-	-	TRBJ2-5	TGTGCCATCAGTGGCCGACAGGGCGGGGCCCAAGAGACCCAGTACTTC	CAISGRQGGAQETQYF
TRBV10-1	-	TRBD2	TRBJ2-1	TGCGCCAGCAGTGTCATGCGGGAGAGGGCCTACAATGAGCAGTTCTTC	CASSVMRERAYNEQFF
TRBV6-2/TRBV6-3	-	-	TRBJ2-7	TGTGCCAGCAGTTACTGGGACCTACAGGGTTGGTCCCACGAGCAGTACTTC	CASSYWDLQGWSHEQYF
TRBV27	-	TRBD1	TRBJ2-1	TGTGCCAGCAGTTTAGGGGACAGCTACAATGAGCAGTTCTTC	CASSLGDSYNEQFF
TRBV27	-	-	TRBJ1-2	TGTGCCAGCAGTTTACGCTCCCTAGGGAACTATGGCTACACCTTC	CASSLRSLGNYGYTF
TRBV6-5	few	TRBD1	TRBJ2-2	TGTGCCAGCAGCAAGCGATCAGGGGGAACCGGGGAGCTGTTTTTT	CASSKRSGGTGELFF
TRBV7-2	-	TRBD1	TRBJ2-7	TGTGCCAGCAGCTTAGGGGTGGGACAGGGGGGAATCGAGCAGTACTTC	CASSLGVGQGGIEQYF
TRBV25-1	-	-	TRBJ2-2	TGTGCCAGCAGTGGGGCGACGCCCGAGACCGGGGAGCTGTTTTTT	CASSGATPETGELFF
TRBV11-2	-	-	TRBJ1-1	TGTGCCAGCAGCCGTTGGGGAGAGATGAACACTGAAGCTTTCTTT	CASSRWGEMNTEAFF
TRBV10-2	-	-	TRBJ1-1	TGCGCCAGCAGGATAGGGGCCGAGGCTTTCTTT	CASRIGAEAFF
TRBV19	-	-	TRBJ1-6	TGTGCCAGTAGTATTATTGCAGCGAGCTCCTATAATTCACCCCTCCACTTT	CASSIIAASSYNSPLHF
TRBV30	-	-	TRBJ1-3	TGTGCCTGGAGTCTGGGTGAAGGAAACACCATATATTTT	CAWSLGEGNTIYF
TRBV2	-	-	TRBJ2-3	TGTGCCAGCAGGCCTATGACTAGGGCAGATACGCAGTATTTT	CASRPMTRADTQYF
TRBV4-1	-	TRBD2	TRBJ2-3	TGCGCCAGCAGCCAGTACCTCGGGACTAGCGGGAGGGCGGATACGCAGTATTTT	CASSQYLGTSGRADTQYF
TRBV5-6	-	-	TRBJ1-2	TGTGCCAGCAGCTTGGGGCTACTTAACTATGGCTACACCTTC	CASSLGLLNYGYTF
TRBV28	-	TRBD1	TRBJ2-7	TGTGCCAGCAGTTTATCTCCCGGGACAGGGTTTGGCGAGCAGTACTTC	CASSLSPGTGFGEQYF
TRBV9	-	TRBD2	TRBJ2-1	TGTGCCAGCAGCGTAGGGCTAGCGGGAGTAGAGAATGAGCAGTTCTTC	CASSVGLAGVENEQFF
TRBV21-1	-	-	TRBJ2-7	TGTGCCAGCAGCAAAGAAGCTAGCGGGAGTTACGAGCAGTACTTC	CASSKEASGSYEQYF
TRBV28	-	-	TRBJ1-6	TGTGCCAGCAGTAGAATCGATAATTCACCCCTCCACTTT	CASSRIDNSPLHF
TRBV6-2/TRBV6-3	-	TRBD2	TRBJ2-7	TGTGCCAGCAGTTACTCGTTCATGACTAGCAGCTACGAGCAGTACTTC	CASSYSFMTSSYEQYF
TRBV27	-	-	TRBJ1-1	TGTGCCAGCAGCCACAGACAGGACACTGAAGCTTTCTTT	CASSHRQDTEAFF
TRBV21-1	once	-	TRBJ1-3	TGTGCCAGCAGCAAAGAGGAATGGGAGACAGCCTTCTCTGGAAACACCATATATTTT	CASSKEEWETAFSGNTIYF
TRBV19	-	-	TRBJ1-2	TGTGCCAGTAGTATGGAACAGGGAGGCTATGGCTACATCTTC	CASSMEQGGYGYIF
TRBV9	-	-	TRBJ2-1	TGTGCCAGCAGCGTAGCTGGGGCGAATGAGCAGTTCTTC	CASSVAGANEQFF
TRBV5-8	-	-	TRBJ1-1	TGTGCCAGCAGCCTAATATTCACTGAAGCTTTCTTT	CASSLIFTEAFF
TRBV3-1/TRBV3-2	-	TRBD1	TRBJ1-5	TGTGCCAGCAGCCCAGTATTCGACAGGGCGGTTCCGCCCCAGCATTTT	CASSPVFDRAVPPQHF
TRBV7-9	-	-	TRBJ1-2	TGTGCCAGCAGCTTAGCACCGACCCCCAACTATGGCTACACCTTC	CASSLAPTPNYGYTF
TRBV5-4	-	TRBD1	TRBJ1-2	TGTGCCAGCAGCCTGGGGCAGGGGGATGGCTACACCTTC	CASSLGQGDGYTF
TRBV6-5	-	-	TRBJ1-1	TGTGCCAGCAGTTACACGGTCGGCAGGGCGAACACTGAAGCTTTCTTT	CASSYTVGRANTEAFF
TRBV30	-	TRBD2	TRBJ2-1	TGTGCCTGGAGTGGCCTTACCCGGACTAGCGGGAGATTGCGGAATGAGCAGTTCTTC	CAWSGLTRTSGRLRNEQFF
TRBV5-1	-	-	TRBJ1-6	TGCGCCAGCAGCTTGGACCGGCCTGTTAATTCACCCCTCCACTTT	CASSLDRPVNSPLHF
TRBV11-3	-	TRBD2	TRBJ2-7	TGTGCCAGCAGCTTAGCTGGACTAGCGGACGAGCAGTACTTC	CASSLAGLADEQYF
TRBV29-1	-	TRBD1	TRBJ2-3	TGCAGCGTTGGGACAGGGGTCTCCTCCAGCACAGATACGCAGTATTTT	CSVGTGVSSSTDTQYF
TRBV27	few	-	TRBJ1-1	TGTGCCAGCAGTCCCTTGGGAGTCGCTGAAGCTTTCTTT	CASSPLGVAEAFF
TRBV30	-	-	TRBJ1-5	TGTGCCTGGAGTGTAAGCGGGCCATATCAGCCCCAGCATTTT	CAWSVSGPYQPQHF